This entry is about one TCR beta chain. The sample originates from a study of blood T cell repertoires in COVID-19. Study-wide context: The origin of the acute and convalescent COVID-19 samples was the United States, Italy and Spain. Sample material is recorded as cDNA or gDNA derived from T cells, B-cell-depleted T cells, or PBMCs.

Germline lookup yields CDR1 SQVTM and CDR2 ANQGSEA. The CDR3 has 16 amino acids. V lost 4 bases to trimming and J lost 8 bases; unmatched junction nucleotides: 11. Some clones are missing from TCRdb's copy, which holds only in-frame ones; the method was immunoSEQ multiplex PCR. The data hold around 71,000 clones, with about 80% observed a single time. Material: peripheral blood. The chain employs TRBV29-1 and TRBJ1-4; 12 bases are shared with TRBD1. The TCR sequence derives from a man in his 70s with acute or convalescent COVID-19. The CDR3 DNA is TGCAGCGTTGGAGGTCGGAGGGGACAGGGGGCGGAAAAACTGTTTTTT. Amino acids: CSVGGRRGQGAEKLFF.